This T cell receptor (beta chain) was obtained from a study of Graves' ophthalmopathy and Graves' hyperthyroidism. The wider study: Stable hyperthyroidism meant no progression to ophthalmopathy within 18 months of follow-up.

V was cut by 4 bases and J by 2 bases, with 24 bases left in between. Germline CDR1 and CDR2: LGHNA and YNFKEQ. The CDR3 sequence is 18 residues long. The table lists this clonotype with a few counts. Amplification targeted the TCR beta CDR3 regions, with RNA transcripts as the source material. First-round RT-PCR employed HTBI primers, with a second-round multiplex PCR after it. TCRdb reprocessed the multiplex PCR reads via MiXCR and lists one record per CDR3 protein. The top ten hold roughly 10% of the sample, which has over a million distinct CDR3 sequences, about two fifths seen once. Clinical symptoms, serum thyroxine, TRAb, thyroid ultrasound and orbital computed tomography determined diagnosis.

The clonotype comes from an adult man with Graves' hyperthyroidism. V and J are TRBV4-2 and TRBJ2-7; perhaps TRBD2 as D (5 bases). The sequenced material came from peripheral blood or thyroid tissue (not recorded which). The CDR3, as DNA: TGTGCCAGCAGCCGTCCCATGGGAGAGAGGGAAGTCCCCTACGAGCAGTACTTC. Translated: CASSRPMGEREVPYEQYF.